A single sample is the source of the 14 T cell receptor beta chains below, sequenced in a study of T-cell reconstitution after alpha-beta-depleted transplantation in children. Using unique molecular identifiers, the investigators prepared the TCRbeta library. TCRdb called the PCR reads again in MiXCR, with one record for every CDR3 protein. There are over 400,000 distinct CDR3 sequences in the sample; about 45% occur only once, and 27% lies in the top ten. The material sequenced was PBMCs, taken before TCRalphabeta/CD19-depleted stem cell transplant. These receptors were collected from a girl aged 2-9 years with aplastic anemia, due to receive a stem cell transplant.

V gene TRBV20-1 combines with J gene TRBJ2-2, with 7 bases lining up with TRBD1. CDR3 length equals 16 residues. J gave up 2 bases and V 4 bases, and 10 bases lay outside the gene matches. Per germline, CDR1 DFQATT and CDR2 SNEGSKA (reference sequence). The CDR3 sequence: CSATRQGSTNTGELFF. The CDR3 DNA sequence: TGCAGTGCTACCCGACAGGGAAGCACCAACACCGGGGAGCTGTTTTTT.

This clonotype was observed many times. The J gene is TRBJ1-6, the V gene TRBV12-3 or TRBV12-4, with D perhaps matching TRBD1 (6 bases). This CDR3 is built from 12 residues. The V end lost 5 bases, the J end lost 14 bases, and 13 bases lay between the germline ends. Here the CDR3 DNA reads TGTGCCAGCAGTCTGGGGGACACTTCCCTCCACTTT. Translation: CASSLGDTSLHF.

This clonotype came up a few times. This chain uses TRBV12-3 or TRBV12-4 with TRBJ1-1; D unresolved. The CDR3 runs 15 residues. V lost 2 bases, J lost 1 base, and 11 bases lay in between. The CDR3, as DNA: TGTGCCAGCAGTTTAAGGAAAGCGGGGAACACTGAAGCTTTCTTT. Its translation: CASSLRKAGNTEAFF.

This clonotype has just a few counts. The chain is built from TRBV27 and TRBJ1-5, with TRBD1 as a possible D gene (5 bases). This CDR3 region has 14 residues. V was pared by 5 bases and J by 3 bases, with 11 bases between. The germline CDR1 and CDR2 sequences are MNHEY and SMNVEV (reference sequence). DNA for the CDR3: TGTGCCAGCAGTGTTCAGGGTAACAATCAGCCCCAGCATTTT. It is translated as CASSVQGNNQPQHF.

This sequence joins TRBV20-1 and TRBJ1-5; 7 bases fit TRBD1. CDR3 size: 15 residues. Germline CDR1 DFQATT, CDR2 SNEGSKA (reference sequence). Trimming took 3 bases from V and 2 from J; bases not matched to a gene: 7. CDR3 nucleotide sequence: TGCAGTGCTAGGACAGGGAATGGGGGCAATCAGCCCCAGCATTTT. It translates to CSARTGNGGNQPQHF.

This clonotype was counted ten times or more. V gene TRBV29-1 combines with J gene TRBJ2-2; tentative D call: TRBD2 (6 bases). The V end was cut by 6 bases, the J end by 5 bases, with 19 bases between. The CDR3 sequence is 15 residues long. Germline V gene lookup returns CDR1 SQVTM and CDR2 ANQGSEA. The CDR3 nucleotides read TGCAGCGTAGGAGGGGTAGGTGGACCGACCGGGGAGCTGTTTTTT. Translation: CSVGGVGGPTGELFF.

This clonotype has just a few counts. V and J are TRBV4-3 and TRBJ2-3; a possible D gene is TRBD1 (5 bases). CDR3 size: 15 residues. Germline assignment: CDR1 LGHNA and CDR2 YSLEER. V was shortened by 5 bases and J by 4 bases, with 16 bases between the two germline ends. CDR3 coding DNA: TGCGCCAGCAGCTTTTTTAGGGGTCGGGCAGATACGCAGTATTTT. This gives the protein CASSFFRGRADTQYF.

The CDR3 is CASSPTGQSNQPQHF. The CDR3 DNA is TGTGCCAGCAGCCCTACGGGACAGAGCAATCAGCCCCAGCATTTT. The chain employs TRBV7-2 and TRBJ1-5; 7 nucleotides match TRBD1. Looked up from germline, CDR1 is SGHTA and CDR2 is FQGNSA. The CDR3 has 15 amino acids. With V trimmed by 5 bases and J by 1 base, 5 bases remained unmatched. The whole variable domain, remainder taken from reference TRBV7-2 and TRBJ1-5, is GAGVSQSPSNKVTEKGKDVELRCDPISGHTALYWYRQSLGQGLEFLIYFQGNSAPDKSGLPSDRFSAERTGGSVSTLTIQRTQQEDSAVYLCASSPTGQSNQPQHFGDGTRLSIL.

This clonotype was observed many times. CDR3 amino acids: CASSLGWGGSKYQPQHF. The CDR3 DNA reads TGTGCCAGCAGTTTGGGGTGGGGGGGGTCGAAATATCAGCCCCAGCATTTT. This chain uses TRBV28 with TRBJ1-5, with D possibly matching TRBD1 (5 bases). The CDR3 has 17 residues. The V gene's germline CDR1 is MDHEN and CDR2 SYDVKM. The germline V and J ends were trimmed by 3 bases and 5 bases, with 20 bases remaining between them. Complete variable domain (other parts from reference TRBV28 and TRBJ1-5): DVKVTQSSRYLVKRTGEKVFLECVQDMDHENMFWYRQDPGLGLRLIYFSYDVKMKEKGDIPEGYSVSREKKERFSLILESASTNQTSMYLCASSLGWGGSKYQPQHFGDGTRLSIL.

This clonotype was picked up one time. Since a much larger clone is just one base distant, this may be a read error. This chain links TRBV12-3 or TRBV12-4 with TRBJ1-5; D is undetermined. Deletions cut 7 bases from V and 5 bases from J, with 9 bases between. This CDR3 has 12 amino acids. The CDR3 DNA sequence: TGTGCCAGCAACGCAGGCGATCAGCCCCAGCATTTT. Residues: CASNAGDQPQHF.

This clonotype was found once. The chain carries TRBV10-3 and TRBJ2-3; D is uncertain. CDR1 ENHRY and CDR2 SYGVKD come from the germline V gene. This CDR3 comprises 13 residues. V was trimmed by 6 bases and J by 6 bases, leaving 13 bases between them. CDR3 sequence: CAISPRRTDTQYF. The CDR3 DNA sequence: TGTGCCATCAGCCCCAGAAGGACGGATACGCAGTATTTT.

V is TRBV27 and J is TRBJ2-1, with TRBD2 matching 9 bases. The CDR3 totals 17 residues. The germline CDR1 and CDR2 sequences are MNHEY and SMNVEV (reference sequence). Unmatched junction bases numbered 8, after V lost 2 bases and J lost 3 bases. CDR3 region: CASSLLSGTSLYNEQFF. CDR3 bases: TGTGCCAGCAGTTTACTATCCGGGACTAGCCTCTACAATGAGCAGTTCTTC.

The V and J genes are TRBV29-1 and TRBJ1-2, with 9 positions matching TRBD1. The germline V gene encodes CDR1 SQVTM and CDR2 ANQGSEA. This CDR3 has 12 amino acids. Trimming cost V 5 bases and J 9 bases; bases outside gene matches: 7. CDR3 coding DNA: TGCAGCGTTACAGGGGGCGTTTGGAGCTACACCTTC. Residues: CSVTGGVWSYTF.

This clonotype came up a few times. One junction end disagrees with the germline gene, perhaps due to a read error. The V call is TRBV20-1, the J call TRBJ1-6, with D possibly being TRBD1 (5 bases). The germline CDR1 and CDR2 sequences are DFQATT and SNEGSKA (reference sequence). The CDR3 length is 14 residues. The CDR3 DNA follows: TGCAGTGCTGGAGACAGCTCCTATAATTCACCCCTCCACTTT. Translating gives CSAGDSSYNSPLHF.